Sequencing of this T cell receptor (beta chain) was carried out in a study of patients and donors after allogeneic stem cell transplantation (TCRdb year 2020). V is reduced by 5 bases and J by 8 bases, leaving a spacing of 16 bases between them. Spanning cysteine to phenylalanine, the CDR3 consists of 14 amino acids. Of all the DNA, just the CDR3 is kept, 42 bases in frame from base 1. The library was obtained by RT-PCR. The instrument was a NextSeq 550. The public reads were reanalyzed by TCRdb: fastp trimming at Q25, MiXCR alignment, in-frame beta chains only. Entries are consolidated by CDR3 protein sequence, retaining the most common genes and DNA. The sample table holds 65,000 to 80,000 distinct CDR3 sequences, of which around 27% were seen once. The biggest ten clones account for less than 30% of the sample. Turning to this clonotype: No cognate antigen has been identified for it. Per-base quality was not reported, and no clone a single base away is much larger than it.

The sequenced sample was blood, either unsorted or a sorted T cell fraction (not recorded which). The TCR sequence derives from a human donor who was either an allogeneic HSCT recipient or a stem cell or donor lymphocyte infusion donor (not recorded which). It is not recorded whose cells these are; they may come from a transplant donor. This sequence uses TRBV12-3 or TRBV12-4 and TRBJ2-1; no D segment can be confidently identified. CDR3 loop: CASSLRILVDEQFF. In nucleotides, the sequence is TGTGCCAGCAGTCTCAGGATTCTCGTGGATGAGCAGTTCTTC.